Listed here are 26 T cell receptor beta chains from one sample, sequenced in a study of shared clonotypes between healthy human individuals (dated by TCRdb to 2020 to 2021). Library preparation employed the immunoSEQ multiplex PCR assay. TCRdb carries this immuneACCESS record with in-frame sequences only. Its versions omit some clonotypes, under half of them owing to an unresolved V gene in the studies checked, with the rest unexplained. This sample is represented by under 600,000 clones; roughly 97% of them were singletons. Of the sample, approximately 0.057% is held by the ten largest clones. The sequencing sample was made of naive CD4+ T cells sorted from blood. Read against the paper, the sample's cell subset or site label means: CD45RA+ positively selected. Receptors were obtained from a woman aged 25 to 39 in good health.

The rearrangement links TRBV27 to TRBJ2-7; 7 positions agree with TRBD1. The V and J ends lost 9 bases and 0 bases, in that order; junction bases with no gene match: 11. Germline loops: CDR1 MNHEY, CDR2 SMNVEV (reference sequence). CDR3 length: 15 residues. As DNA, the CDR3 is TGTGCCAGTTCGCTGGACAGGCGTTTCTCCTACGAGCAGTACTTC. Its protein product is CASSLDRRFSYEQYF.

The genes are TRBV2 and TRBJ2-1; either TRBD1 or TRBD2 may fit D (6 bases each). The germline CDR1 and CDR2 sequences are SNHLY and FYNNEI. Trimming took 0 bases from V and 7 from J, leaving 13 bases between them. This CDR3 has 15 residues. In nucleotides, the CDR3 is TGTGCCAGCAGTGAAGCGGCAGGGGCGGGGAATGAGCAGTTCTTC. It is translated as CASSEAAGAGNEQFF. The variable domain in full, completed from reference TRBV2 and TRBJ2-1, reads EPEVTQTPSHQVTQMGQEVILRCVPISNHLYFYWYRQILGQKVEFLVSFYNNEISEKSEIFDDQFSVERPDGSNFTLKIRSTKLEDSAMYFCASSEAAGAGNEQFFGPGTRLTVL.

The chain links TRBV21-1 to TRBJ2-5; the DNA was not used to check the table's D call, TRBD2. TRBV21-1 is reported as a pseudogene. The CDR3 totals 13 residues. In DNA, the CDR3 is TGTGCCAGCAGCAAAGCCGTGCGAGAGACCCAGTACTTC. Protein product: CASSKAVRETQYF.

The chain has TRBV7-9 and TRBJ2-2, with 7 positions matching TRBD2. From germline, CDR1 is SEHNR and CDR2 FQNEAQ (reference sequence). The J segment lost 1 base and the V segment lost 10 bases, leaving 6 bases of the junction unmatched. The CDR3 totals 14 residues. CDR3 DNA: TGTGCCACCGGGGAGCGGGAGAACACCGGGGAGCTGTTTTTT. As protein: CATGERENTGELFF.

J is TRBJ2-5 and V is TRBV27; TRBD2 agrees at 9 bases. The end of the DNA is better explained by TRBJ2-7, so the J call may be wrong. The CDR3 covers 16 residues. Germline V CDR1 and CDR2: MNHEY, SMNVEV (reference sequence). Here the CDR3 DNA reads TGTGCCAGCAGTGCCCGACTAGCGGTCCCCTCCTACGAGCAGTACTTC. Protein sequence: CASSARLAVPSYEQYF.

V usage is TRBV18 and J usage is TRBJ2-3; 7 bases align to TRBD1. Germline V lookup: CDR1 KGHSH, CDR2 LQKENI. The junction had 21 bases not matched to a gene; V was cut back by 3 bases and J by 0 bases. The CDR3 spans 21 residues. The CDR3 loop is CASSPQGMIRDRYPSTDTQYF. The CDR3 DNA reads TGTGCCAGCTCACCCCAGGGGATGATCCGGGACAGATATCCTAGCACAGATACGCAGTATTTT.

The chain recombines TRBV19 with TRBJ1-2; D call uncertain. The CDR3 is 13 residues long. V was clipped by 3 bases and J by 4 bases, with 9 bases between them. The germline V gene encodes CDR1 LNHDA and CDR2 SQIVND (reference sequence). CDR3 coding DNA: TGTGCCAGTAGTATCGGGGTTATCTATGGCTACACCTTC. It specifies CASSIGVIYGYTF.

J is TRBJ2-1 and V is TRBV5-1; 7 nucleotides match TRBD1. This CDR3 has 15 amino acids. The germline CDR1 and CDR2 sequences are SGHRS and YFSETQ. V shed 4 bases and J 4 bases; nucleotides not matched to a gene: 8. The CDR3, as DNA: TGCGCCAGCAGCCATCCCGACAGGGTTTACAATGAGCAGTTCTTC. Translated, it gives CASSHPDRVYNEQFF.

This sequence joins TRBV28 and TRBJ2-7; D is unresolved. The CDR3 consists of 15 residues. V gave up 5 bases and J gave up 6 bases, with 20 bases separating them. Germline lookup yields CDR1 MDHEN and CDR2 SYDVKM. CDR3 DNA sequence: TGTGCCAGCAGTCCCCAACCCCCCCCCGCGCGCGAGCAGTACTTC. It specifies CASSPQPPPAREQYF.

This clone appeared a single time. Distinct nucleotide sequences in the sample also encode this CDR3. The chain recombines TRBV5-1 with TRBJ1-1; 7 nucleotides agree with TRBD1. The germline CDR1 and CDR2 sequences are SGHRS and YFSETQ. After removal of 1 base from V and 6 bases from J, the junction contained 3 bases not matched to a gene. The CDR3 covers 13 residues. The CDR3 here is CASSLTGEAEAFF. The DNA for the CDR3 is TGCGCCAGCAGCTTGACAGGGGAGGCTGAAGCTTTCTTT. Using reference TRBV5-1 and TRBJ1-1 for the parts outside the CDR3, the full variable domain is KAGVTQTPRYLIKTRGQQVTLSCSPISGHRSVSWYQQTPGQGLQFLFEYFSETQRNKGNFPGRFSGRQFSNSRSEMNVSTLELGDSALYLCASSLTGEAEAFFGQGTRLTVV.

On this clone: A read error may produce the germline difference seen at one junction end. The genes are TRBV5-6 and TRBJ2-1; D gene ambiguous. CDR1 SGHDT and CDR2 YYEEEE come from the germline V gene. The CDR3 contains 11 residues. The CDR3 spells CASLSHNEQFF. The CDR3 DNA sequence: TGTGCCAGCCTCTCCCACAATGAGCAGTTCTTC. The full variable domain, completed using reference TRBV5-6 and TRBJ2-1, is DAGVTQSPTHLIKTRGQQVTLRCSPKSGHDTVSWYQQALGQGPQFIFQYYEEEERQRGNFPDRFSGHQFPNYSSELNVNALLLGDSALYLCASLSHNEQFFGPGTRLTVL.

This chain links TRBV15 with TRBJ2-5; a possible D gene is TRBD2 (5 bases). The J call may be in error: the DNA end matches TRBJ2-7 better. Germline CDR1 is LNHNV and CDR2 is YYDKDF (reference sequence). The CDR3 is 15 residues long. This CDR3 is CATSRDSVRSYEQYF. The CDR3 bases are TGTGCCACCAGCAGAGATAGCGTCCGATCCTACGAGCAGTACTTC.

The chain couples TRBV7-9 to TRBJ2-1; D gene uncertain. The V end was cut by 3 bases, the J end by 3 bases, with 9 bases between. This CDR3 is built from 14 residues. From germline, CDR1 is SEHNR and CDR2 FQNEAQ (reference sequence). The CDR3, as DNA: TGTGCCAGCAGCTTGGTGAGAAACTACAATGAGCAGTTCTTC. The encoded protein is CASSLVRNYNEQFF.

This rearrangement joins TRBV19 to TRBJ1-1; 8 bases align to TRBD1. Germline lookup yields CDR1 LNHDA and CDR2 SQIVND (reference sequence). V shed 7 bases, J shed 1 base, and the junction held 5 bases outside the gene matches. The CDR3 contains 14 residues. The CDR3 DNA reads as TGTGCCAGTACGCGGACAGGGCAGAACACTGAAGCTTTCTTT. It is translated as CASTRTGQNTEAFF. Looking up the rest from reference TRBV19 and TRBJ1-1 gives the full variable domain: DGGITQSPKYLFRKEGQNVTLSCEQNLNHDAMYWYRQDPGQGLRLIYYSQIVNDFQKGDIAEGYSVSREKKESFPLTVTSAQKNPTAFYLCASTRTGQNTEAFFGQGTRLTVV.

This clone was detected only once. The J gene is TRBJ1-1, the V gene TRBV28; no definite D call. From germline, CDR1 is MDHEN and CDR2 SYDVKM. V shed 5 bases and J shed 6 bases, with 7 bases lying between them. The CDR3 runs 11 residues. In nucleotides, the CDR3 is TGTGCCAGCAGTGGAGTGGCTGAAGCTTTCTTT. Translated: CASSGVAEAFF.

The rearrangement joins TRBV7-2 to TRBJ1-1, with D possibly TRBD1 on 6 matching bases. Germline V CDR1 and CDR2: SGHTA, FQGNSA. Trimming pared 5 bases from V and 4 bases from J, leaving 17 bases between. This CDR3 has 15 amino acids. CDR3 loop: CASSPWYRVGTEAFF. CDR3 DNA: TGTGCCAGCAGCCCTTGGTACAGGGTTGGCACTGAAGCTTTCTTT. Together with reference TRBV7-2 and TRBJ1-1, the CDR3 gives the full variable domain: GAGVSQSPSNKVTEKGKDVELRCDPISGHTALYWYRQSLGQGLEFLIYFQGNSAPDKSGLPSDRFSAERTGGSVSTLTIQRTQQEDSAVYLCASSPWYRVGTEAFFGQGTRLTVV.

The chain joins TRBV7-6 to TRBJ1-3; D remains ambiguous. The CDR3 loop spans 16 amino acids. Trimming pared 4 bases from V and 2 bases from J, leaving 15 bases between. Germline V gene lookup returns CDR1 SGHVS and CDR2 FNYEAQ. The CDR3 DNA is TGTGCCAGCAGCTCCCTTCGGGGTCAAACTGGAAACACCATATATTTT. Translated, it gives CASSSLRGQTGNTIYF.

The rearrangement links TRBV2 to TRBJ2-7; a weak D match, TRBD1 (6 bases). V shed 8 bases and J shed 3 bases, with 17 bases lying between them. The length of the CDR3 is 14 residues. Germline CDR1 and CDR2: SNHLY and FYNNEI. The CDR3 DNA reads TGTGCCAGCCGACGGGACAAGAGAATCTACGAGCAGTACTTC. This translates into CASRRDKRIYEQYF.

The chain combines TRBV27 with TRBJ2-2; 8 bases map to TRBD2. The CDR3 extends over 13 amino acids. The V gene end was trimmed by 2 bases and the J gene end by 12 bases; junction bases not matched to a gene: 5. CDR1 is MNHEY and CDR2 is SMNVEV in the germline V gene (reference sequence). CDR3 sequence reads: CASSLDGRAQLFF. The DNA of the CDR3 is TGTGCCAGCAGTTTAGACGGGAGGGCCCAGCTGTTTTTT.

This sequence joins TRBV2 and TRBJ2-3; TRBD1 is a possible D gene (5 bases). Trimming removed 6 bases at V and 1 base at J, with 14 bases between. Germline CDR1 SNHLY, CDR2 FYNNEI. The CDR3 loop spans 15 amino acids. The DNA of the CDR3 is TGTGCCAGCAGGGGAAGGGAAGGGGGCACAGATACGCAGTATTTT. Its protein product is CASRGREGGTDTQYF.

The chain's CDR3 is CATAWQGDNQPQHF. As DNA, the CDR3 is TGTGCCACCGCGTGGCAGGGTGACAATCAGCCCCAGCATTTT. The V gene is TRBV6-1, the J gene TRBJ1-5, with D perhaps TRBD1 (5 bases). This CDR3 region has 14 residues. The V gene lost 10 bases and the J gene lost 3 bases, with 16 bases spanning the gap. CDR1 and CDR2 from the germline V gene are MNHNS and SASEGT.

The V and J genes are TRBV5-4 and TRBJ2-1; the D call may be TRBD1 or TRBD2 (6 bases each). CDR3 length equals 14 residues. Trimming stripped 4 bases from V and 9 bases from J, with 17 bases between. Looked up from germline, CDR1 is SGHNT and CDR2 is YYREEE (reference sequence). In DNA, the CDR3 is TGTGCCAGCAGCATAGGGGGGCGAGAGGGTGAGCAGTTCTTC. Translating it yields CASSIGGREGEQFF.

The rearrangement links TRBV18 to TRBJ1-1; TRBD1 might be the D (5 bases). The CDR3 consists of 13 residues. Trimming took 6 bases from V and 3 from J, leaving 11 bases between them. In germline, CDR1 is KGHSH, CDR2 LQKENI. The CDR3 protein is CASSLTGDTEAFF. CDR3 nucleotide sequence: TGTGCCAGCTCCCTGACGGGGGACACTGAAGCTTTCTTT.

This chain links TRBV6-1 with TRBJ1-1, with D uncertain. The ends were cut back, 2 bases at V and 0 bases at J, with 10 bases in the middle. The CDR3 consists of 15 residues. Looked up from germline, CDR1 is MNHNS and CDR2 is SASEGT. CDR3 amino acids: CASSELPSMNTEAFF. CDR3 coding DNA: TGTGCCAGCAGTGAACTTCCTTCCATGAACACTGAAGCTTTCTTT.

The chain uses TRBV15 and TRBJ2-5, with D possibly matching TRBD2 (6 bases). Germline V gene data show CDR1 as LNHNV and CDR2 as YYDKDF (reference sequence). The V and J ends lost 2 bases and 4 bases respectively, with 17 bases between them. The CDR3 is made up of 16 amino acids. CDR3 nucleotides: TGTGCCACCAGCAGAAACCCCGTGCTGGGGGGAGAGACCCAGTACTTC. Amino acids: CATSRNPVLGGETQYF.

The CDR3 DNA reads TGTGCCAGCAGCATTGACAGGGGGCAGGCGAACACTGAAGCTTTCTTT. Translation gives CASSIDRGQANTEAFF. The chain is built from TRBV5-6 and TRBJ1-1; 10 nucleotides line up with TRBD1. The germline V gene encodes CDR1 SGHDT and CDR2 YYEEEE. Trimming cost V 4 bases and J 1 base; bases outside gene matches: 7. The CDR3 has 16 amino acids.